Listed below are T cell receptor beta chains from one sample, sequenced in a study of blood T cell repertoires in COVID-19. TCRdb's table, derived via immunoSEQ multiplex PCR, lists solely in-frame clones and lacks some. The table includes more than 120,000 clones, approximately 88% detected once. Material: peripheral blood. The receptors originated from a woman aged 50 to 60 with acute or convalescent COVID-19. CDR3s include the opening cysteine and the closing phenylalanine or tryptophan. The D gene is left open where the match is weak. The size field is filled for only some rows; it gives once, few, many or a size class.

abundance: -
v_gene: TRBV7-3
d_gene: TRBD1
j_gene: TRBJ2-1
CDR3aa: CASSLKSAGQGVINEQFF
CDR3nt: TGTGCCAGCAGCTTAAAGTCGGCGGGACAGGGGGTAATCAATGAGCAGTTCTTC

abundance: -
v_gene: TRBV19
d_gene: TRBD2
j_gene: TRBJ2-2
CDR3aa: CASSKAGESRELFF
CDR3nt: TGTGCCAGTAGTAAGGCGGGGGAATCCCGGGAGCTGTTTTTT

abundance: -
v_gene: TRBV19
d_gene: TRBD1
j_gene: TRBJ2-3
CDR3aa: CASRDRGDTQYF
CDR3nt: TGTGCCAGTAGGGACAGGGGAGATACGCAGTATTTT

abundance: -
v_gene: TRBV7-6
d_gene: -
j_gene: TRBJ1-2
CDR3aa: CASSLLGASNYGYTF
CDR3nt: TGTGCCAGCAGCCTTTTGGGAGCCTCTAACTATGGCTACACCTTC

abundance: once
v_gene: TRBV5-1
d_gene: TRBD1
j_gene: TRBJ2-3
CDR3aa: CASTPDRGWTDTQYF
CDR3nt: TGCGCCAGCACCCCGGACAGGGGATGGACAGATACGCAGTATTTT

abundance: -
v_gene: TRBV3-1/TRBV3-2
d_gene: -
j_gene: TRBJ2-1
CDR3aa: CASSHISGPYNEQFF
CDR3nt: TGTGCCAGCAGCCACATTAGCGGCCCTTACAATGAGCAGTTCTTC

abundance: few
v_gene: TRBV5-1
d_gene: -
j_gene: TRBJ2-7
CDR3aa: CASSLERSLGVIAYEQYF
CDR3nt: TGCGCCAGCAGCTTGGAGCGGTCTCTGGGAGTCATAGCCTACGAGCAGTACTTC

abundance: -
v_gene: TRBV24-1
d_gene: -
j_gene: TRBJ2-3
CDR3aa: CATSDVARTDTQYF
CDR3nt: TGTGCCACCAGTGACGTGGCCCGCACAGATACGCAGTATTTT

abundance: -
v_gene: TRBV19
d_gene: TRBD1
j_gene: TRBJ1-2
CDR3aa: CASSGTGGAGGYGYTF
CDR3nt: TGTGCCAGTAGTGGGACAGGGGGCGCGGGAGGCTATGGCTACACCTTC

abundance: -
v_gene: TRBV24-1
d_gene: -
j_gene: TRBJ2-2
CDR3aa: CATSGRIRTRRDTGELFF
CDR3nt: TGTGCCACCAGTGGGCGAATAAGGACAAGGAGGGACACCGGGGAGCTGTTTTTT

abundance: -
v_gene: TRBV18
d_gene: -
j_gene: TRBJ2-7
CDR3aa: CASSPPAGMSSYEQYF
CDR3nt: TGTGCCAGCTCACCCCCGGCAGGGATGAGCTCCTACGAGCAGTACTTC

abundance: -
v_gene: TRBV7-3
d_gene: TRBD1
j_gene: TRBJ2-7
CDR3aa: CASSASTGYFEQYF
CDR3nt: TGTGCCAGCAGCGCATCGACAGGGTACTTCGAGCAGTACTTC

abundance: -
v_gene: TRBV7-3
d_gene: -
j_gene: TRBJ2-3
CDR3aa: CASSLTRGDTDTQYF
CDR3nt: TGTGCCAGCAGCTTAACAAGGGGCGATACAGATACGCAGTATTTT

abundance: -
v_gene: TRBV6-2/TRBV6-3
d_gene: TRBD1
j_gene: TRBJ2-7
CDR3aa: CASSYLSDRPYEQYF
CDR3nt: TGTGCCAGCAGTTACCTCTCGGACAGGCCCTACGAGCAGTACTTC

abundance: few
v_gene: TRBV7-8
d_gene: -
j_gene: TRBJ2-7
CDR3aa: CASSLGPGYEQYF
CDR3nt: TGTGCCAGCAGCTTAGGTCCAGGCTACGAGCAGTACTTC

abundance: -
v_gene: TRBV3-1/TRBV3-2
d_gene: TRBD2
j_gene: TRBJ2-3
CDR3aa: CASSQVAPGLTDTQYF
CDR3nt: TGTGCCAGCAGCCAAGTTGCCCCGGGACTAACAGATACGCAGTATTTT

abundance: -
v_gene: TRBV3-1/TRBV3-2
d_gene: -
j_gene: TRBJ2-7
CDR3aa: CASSHRDLASYEQYF
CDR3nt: TGTGCCAGCAGCCACCGGGACTTAGCCTCCTACGAGCAGTACTTC

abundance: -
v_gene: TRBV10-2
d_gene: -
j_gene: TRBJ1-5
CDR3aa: CASSEKGISNQPQHF
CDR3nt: TGCGCCAGCAGTGAGAAGGGGATTAGCAATCAGCCCCAGCATTTT

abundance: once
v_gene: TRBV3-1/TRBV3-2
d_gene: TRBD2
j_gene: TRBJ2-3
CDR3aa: CASSQGERGTDTQYF
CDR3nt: TGTGCCAGCAGCCAAGGTGAGCGGGGGACAGATACGCAGTATTTT

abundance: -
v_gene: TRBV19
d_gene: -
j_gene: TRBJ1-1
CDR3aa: CASSITEVTEAFF
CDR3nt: TGTGCCAGTAGTATTACGGAGGTTACTGAAGCTTTCTTT

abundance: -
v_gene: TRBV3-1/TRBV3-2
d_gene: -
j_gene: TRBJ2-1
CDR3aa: CASSRDPGDEQFF
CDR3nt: TGTGCCAGCAGCCGAGACCCCGGGGATGAGCAGTTCTTC

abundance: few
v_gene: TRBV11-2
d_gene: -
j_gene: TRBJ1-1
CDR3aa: CASSMGQNTEAFF
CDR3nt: TGTGCCAGCAGCATGGGACAGAACACTGAAGCTTTCTTT

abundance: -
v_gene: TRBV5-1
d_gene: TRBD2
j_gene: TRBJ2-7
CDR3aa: CASSVGTSQSYEQYF
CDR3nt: TGCGCCAGCAGCGTCGGGACTAGCCAGTCCTACGAGCAGTACTTC

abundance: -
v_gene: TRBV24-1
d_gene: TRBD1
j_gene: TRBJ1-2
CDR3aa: CATSDSQTGGKGYTF
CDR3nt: TGTGCCACCAGTGATTCCCAGACAGGGGGGAAAGGCTACACCTTC

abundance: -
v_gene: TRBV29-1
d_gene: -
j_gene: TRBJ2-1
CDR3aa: CSVARGSYNEQFF
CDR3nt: TGCAGCGTTGCTAGGGGCTCCTACAATGAGCAGTTCTTC

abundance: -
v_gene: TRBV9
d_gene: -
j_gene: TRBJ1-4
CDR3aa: CASSVETEGEKLFF
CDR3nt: TGTGCCAGCAGCGTAGAGACAGAAGGGGAAAAACTGTTTTTT

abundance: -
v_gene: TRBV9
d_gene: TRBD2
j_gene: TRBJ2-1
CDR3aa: CASSVNRLALYNEQFF
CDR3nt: TGTGCCAGCAGCGTGAATAGACTAGCTCTGTACAATGAGCAGTTCTTC

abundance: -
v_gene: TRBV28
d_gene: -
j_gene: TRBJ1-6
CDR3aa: CASSLLIGRAYSYNSPLHF
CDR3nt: TGTGCCAGCAGTTTATTAATCGGGCGGGCTTACTCCTATAATTCACCCCTCCACTTT

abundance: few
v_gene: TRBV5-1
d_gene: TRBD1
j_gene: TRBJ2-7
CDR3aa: CASSLRGGHEQYF
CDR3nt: TGCGCCAGCAGCTTGAGAGGGGGCCACGAGCAGTACTTC

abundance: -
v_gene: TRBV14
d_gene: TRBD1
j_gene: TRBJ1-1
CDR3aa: CASSHTGDVNTEAFF
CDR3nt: TGTGCCAGCAGCCATACAGGGGACGTGAACACTGAAGCTTTCTTT

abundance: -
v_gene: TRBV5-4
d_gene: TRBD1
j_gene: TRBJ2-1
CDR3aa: CASSSGQGLQNEQFF
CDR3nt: TGTGCCAGCAGCTCGGGACAGGGGCTGCAGAATGAGCAGTTCTTC

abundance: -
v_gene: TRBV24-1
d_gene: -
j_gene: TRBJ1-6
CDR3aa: CATRGRGDSPLHF
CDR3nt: TGTGCCACCAGAGGACGGGGGGATTCACCCCTCCACTTT

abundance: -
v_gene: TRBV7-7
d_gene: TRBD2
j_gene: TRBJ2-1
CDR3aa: CASSPSGSVGNEQFF
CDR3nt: TGTGCCAGCAGCCCTAGCGGGAGTGTAGGTAATGAGCAGTTCTTC

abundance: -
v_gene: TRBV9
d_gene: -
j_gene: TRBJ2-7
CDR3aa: CASSVEPTNEQYF
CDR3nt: TGTGCCAGCAGCGTAGAGCCCACTAACGAGCAGTACTTC

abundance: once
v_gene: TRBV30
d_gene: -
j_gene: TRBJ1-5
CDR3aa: CAWSVGEFQPQHF
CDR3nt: TGTGCCTGGAGTGTTGGGGAGTTTCAGCCCCAGCATTTT

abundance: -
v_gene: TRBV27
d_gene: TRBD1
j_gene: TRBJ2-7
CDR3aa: CASRTNRGHEQYF
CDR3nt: TGTGCCAGCAGAACCAACAGGGGCCACGAGCAGTACTTC

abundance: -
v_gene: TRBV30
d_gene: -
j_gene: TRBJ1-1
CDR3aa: CAWGGMNTEAFF
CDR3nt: TGTGCCTGGGGCGGTATGAACACTGAAGCTTTCTTT

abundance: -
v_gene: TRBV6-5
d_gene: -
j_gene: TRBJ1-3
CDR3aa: CASAQGHSNGNTIYF
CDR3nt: TGTGCCAGCGCACAGGGTCATTCGAACGGAAACACCATATATTTT

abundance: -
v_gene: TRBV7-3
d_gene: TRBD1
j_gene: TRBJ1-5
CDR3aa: CASSSDRARQPQHF
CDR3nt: TGTGCCAGCAGCTCGGACAGGGCGCGTCAGCCCCAGCATTTT

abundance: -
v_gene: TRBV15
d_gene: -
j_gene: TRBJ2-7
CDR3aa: CATAYGGNVLEQYF
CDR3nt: TGTGCCACCGCCTACGGCGGAAACGTCTTGGAGCAGTACTTC

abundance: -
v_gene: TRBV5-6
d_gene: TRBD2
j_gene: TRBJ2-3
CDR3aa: CASSAGTSGWEDTQYF
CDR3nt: TGTGCCAGCAGCGCCGGGACTAGCGGGTGGGAGGATACGCAGTATTTT

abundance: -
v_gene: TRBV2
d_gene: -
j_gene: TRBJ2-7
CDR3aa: CASSERGPNEQYF
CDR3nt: TGTGCCAGCAGTGAGCGGGGGCCGAACGAGCAGTACTTC

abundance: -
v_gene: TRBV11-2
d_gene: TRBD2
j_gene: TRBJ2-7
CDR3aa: CASSLQRERDEQYF
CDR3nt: TGTGCCAGCAGCCTTCAGCGGGAGAGGGACGAGCAGTACTTC

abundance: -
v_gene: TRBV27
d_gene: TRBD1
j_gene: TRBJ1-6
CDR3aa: CASSYLPGQGRGNSPLHF
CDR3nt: TGTGCCAGCAGTTACCTCCCCGGACAGGGTAGGGGTAATTCACCCCTCCACTTT

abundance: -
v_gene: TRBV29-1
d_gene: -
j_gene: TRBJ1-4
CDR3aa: CSVEDPAGDEKLFF
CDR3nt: TGCAGCGTTGAAGATCCCGCCGGAGATGAAAAACTGTTTTTT

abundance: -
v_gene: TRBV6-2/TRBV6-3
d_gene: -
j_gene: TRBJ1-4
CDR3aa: CASSPLRGLSEKLFF
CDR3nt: TGTGCCAGCAGCCCCTTACGAGGCCTCTCGGAAAAACTGTTTTTT

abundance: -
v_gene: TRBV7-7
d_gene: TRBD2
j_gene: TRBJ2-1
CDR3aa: CASSSTRTRQNEQFF
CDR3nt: TGTGCCAGCAGCTCTACTCGGACTAGACAAAATGAGCAGTTCTTC

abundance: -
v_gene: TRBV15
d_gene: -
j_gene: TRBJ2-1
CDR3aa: CATSRDGLIRARNEQFF
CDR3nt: TGTGCCACCAGCAGAGACGGACTAATAAGGGCCCGGAATGAGCAGTTCTTC

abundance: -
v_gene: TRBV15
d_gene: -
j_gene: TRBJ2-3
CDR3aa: CASEGTSTDTQYF
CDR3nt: TGTGCCTCGGAAGGGACTAGCACAGATACGCAGTATTTT

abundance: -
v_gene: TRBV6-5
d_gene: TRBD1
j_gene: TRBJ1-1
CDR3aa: CASSYGNRGGGTEAFF
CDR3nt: TGTGCCAGCAGTTACGGCAACAGGGGAGGTGGCACTGAAGCTTTCTTT

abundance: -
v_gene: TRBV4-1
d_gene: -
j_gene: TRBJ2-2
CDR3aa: CASSHPGLTTGELFF
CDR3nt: TGCGCCAGCAGCCACCCGGGACTTACCACCGGGGAGCTGTTTTTT

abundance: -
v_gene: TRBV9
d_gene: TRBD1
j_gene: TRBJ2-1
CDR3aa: CASSGPGQGARGFHNEQFF
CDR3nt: TGTGCCAGCAGCGGACCGGGACAGGGGGCGCGGGGCTTCCACAATGAGCAGTTCTTC

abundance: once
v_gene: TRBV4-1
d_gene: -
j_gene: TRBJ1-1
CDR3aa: CASSQGSYMNTEAFF
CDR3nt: TGCGCCAGCAGCCAAGGGAGCTACATGAACACTGAAGCTTTCTTT

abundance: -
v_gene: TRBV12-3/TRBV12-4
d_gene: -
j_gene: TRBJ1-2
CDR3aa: CASSGTGYTF
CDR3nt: TGTGCCAGCAGTGGCACGGGCTACACCTTC

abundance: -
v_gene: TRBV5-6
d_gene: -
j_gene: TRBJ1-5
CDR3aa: CASSLTGSLGQPQHF
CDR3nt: TGTGCCAGCAGCTTGACAGGGAGTTTGGGTCAGCCCCAGCATTTT

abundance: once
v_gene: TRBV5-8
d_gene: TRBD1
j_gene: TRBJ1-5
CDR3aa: CASSSLWGRGTDQPQHF
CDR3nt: TGTGCCAGCAGCTCCCTATGGGGCAGGGGGACGGATCAGCCCCAGCATTTT

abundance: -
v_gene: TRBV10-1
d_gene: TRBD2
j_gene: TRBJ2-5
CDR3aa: CASSESRLAGGQETQYF
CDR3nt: TGCGCCAGCAGTGAGTCGAGACTAGCGGGGGGCCAAGAGACCCAGTACTTC